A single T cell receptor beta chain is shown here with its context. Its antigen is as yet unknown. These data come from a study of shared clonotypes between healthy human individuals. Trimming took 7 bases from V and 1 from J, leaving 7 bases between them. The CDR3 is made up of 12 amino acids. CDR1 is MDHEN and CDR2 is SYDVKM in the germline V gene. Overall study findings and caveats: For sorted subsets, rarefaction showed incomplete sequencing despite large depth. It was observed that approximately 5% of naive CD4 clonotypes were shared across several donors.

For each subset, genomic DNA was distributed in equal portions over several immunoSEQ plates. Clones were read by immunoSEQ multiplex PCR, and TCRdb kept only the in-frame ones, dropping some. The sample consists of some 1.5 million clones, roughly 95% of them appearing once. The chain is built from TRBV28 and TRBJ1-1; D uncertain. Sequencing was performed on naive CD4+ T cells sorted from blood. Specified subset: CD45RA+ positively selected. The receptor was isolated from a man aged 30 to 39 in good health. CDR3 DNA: TGTGCCAGCATTGGCTGGAACACTGAAGCTTTCTTT. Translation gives CASIGWNTEAFF. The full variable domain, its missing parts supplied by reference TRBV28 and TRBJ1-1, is DVKVTQSSRYLVKRTGEKVFLECVQDMDHENMFWYRQDPGLGLRLIYFSYDVKMKEKGDIPEGYSVSREKKERFSLILESASTNQTSMYLCASIGWNTEAFFGQGTRLTVV.